These 12 T cell receptor beta chains came from one sample sequenced in a study of shared clonotypes between healthy human individuals. Assay used: immunoSEQ multiplex PCR; TCRdb lists only in-frame clones, some missing. The profile shows around 750,000 clones, approximately 74% of them singletons. Material: memory CD4+ T cells sorted from blood. The subset is: CD45RA-negative fraction. These receptors all come from a young woman in good health.

This clone was recorded a few times. The chain has TRBV28 and TRBJ1-3, with no clear D. V lost 5 bases and J 4 bases, leaving 9 bases between the germline ends. The CDR3 contains 13 residues. The germline gives CDR1 MDHEN, CDR2 SYDVKM. The CDR3, as DNA: TGTGCCAGCAGTGGCCAGCTCGGAAACACCATATATTTT. Protein sequence: CASSGQLGNTIYF.

V gene TRBV6-5 combines with J gene TRBJ2-5; TRBD1 aligns across 8 bases. From germline, CDR1 is MNHEY and CDR2 SVGAGI. Germline trimming cut 2 bases from V and 4 bases from J; bases unmatched to any gene: 6. The length of the CDR3 is 15 residues. This CDR3 is CASSYGQGIAETQYF. The CDR3, as DNA: TGTGCCAGCAGTTACGGACAGGGAATTGCAGAGACCCAGTACTTC.

This clone was seen a few times. The chain joins TRBV10-2 to TRBJ2-6; D unclear. CDR1 is WSHSY and CDR2 is SAAADI in the germline V gene. The CDR3 covers 14 residues. Trimming stripped 4 bases from V and 0 bases from J, with 4 bases between. CDR3 nucleotide sequence: TGCGCCAGCAGTGTCAACTCTGGGGCCAACGTCCTGACTTTC. The encoded protein is CASSVNSGANVLTF.

J is TRBJ1-5 and V is TRBV2; D uncertain. Deletions cut 8 bases from V and 4 bases from J, with 15 bases between. This CDR3 comprises 14 residues. In germline, CDR1 is SNHLY, CDR2 FYNNEI. This CDR3 is CASGETIRNQPQHF. The CDR3 DNA sequence: TGTGCCAGCGGGGAGACCATTCGGAATCAGCCCCAGCATTTT.

With regard to this clone: Other DNA variants within this sample encode the same CDR3. The chain employs TRBV6-5 and TRBJ2-7; 10 bases agree with TRBD1. V trimming: 0 bases; J trimming: 5 bases; junction bases outside the gene matches: 4. The CDR3 sequence is 15 residues long. Per the germline V gene, CDR1 is MNHEY and CDR2 is SVGAGI. The DNA for the CDR3 is TGTGCCAGCAGTTACTCCGGACAGGGGGGACACGAGCAGTACTTC. Translating gives CASSYSGQGGHEQYF.

V gene TRBV5-1 combines with J gene TRBJ2-7, with D unresolved. Germline CDR1 is SGHRS and CDR2 is YFSETQ. This CDR3 is built from 15 residues. V was cut by 2 bases and J by 5 bases, with 17 bases left in between. The CDR3 nucleotides are TGCGCCAGCAGCTTCTTAGGCGGCGAGATCCACGAGCAGTACTTC. Translation: CASSFLGGEIHEQYF.

The J gene is TRBJ2-2, the V gene TRBV7-3; 12 bases agree with TRBD2. In germline, CDR1 is SGHTA, CDR2 FQGTGA. CDR3 length: 15 residues. J was trimmed by 5 bases and V by 6 bases; bases with no gene match: 4. The CDR3 sequence is CASSRGTSGTGELFF. The CDR3 DNA reads as TGTGCCAGCAGTCGCGGGACTAGCGGGACCGGGGAGCTGTTTTTT.

This clone was detected a few times. The chain couples TRBV6-6 to TRBJ1-5; no reliable D call. Trimming cost V 7 bases and J 4 bases, with 11 bases left between them. The germline gives CDR1 MNHNY, CDR2 SVGAGI (reference sequence). This CDR3 has 13 residues. CDR3 protein: CASTPLTNQPQHF. The CDR3 DNA reads TGTGCCAGCACCCCCCTTACGAATCAGCCCCAGCATTTT.

The V call is TRBV18, the J call TRBJ1-4; 7 positions agree with TRBD1. Per the germline V gene, CDR1 is KGHSH and CDR2 is LQKENI. The CDR3 runs to 15 residues. V lost 6 bases and J lost 5; bases outside the gene matches: 9. The CDR3 DNA reads as TGTGCCAGCTCCACCTACGGACAGGAGAATGAAAAACTGTTTTTT. This encodes CASSTYGQENEKLFF.

The rearrangement links TRBV28 to TRBJ2-1; D may be TRBD2 (5 bases). V was cut by 6 bases and J by 5 bases, with 11 bases left in between. Per germline, CDR1 MDHEN and CDR2 SYDVKM. The CDR3 totals 13 residues. CDR3 nucleotides: TGTGCCAGCAGGTTTAGGCGGGACAATGAGCAGTTCTTC. Protein product: CASRFRRDNEQFF.

With regard to this clone: The sample contains more than one DNA sequence encoding this CDR3. The chain has TRBV5-1 and TRBJ2-3; tentatively, D is TRBD2 (6 bases). CDR1 is SGHRS, CDR2 YFSETQ, per germline. This CDR3 is built from 14 residues. Between the trimmed V and J ends, which lost 4 bases and 2 bases, there was a span of 11 bases. The CDR3 DNA reads TGCGCCAGCAGCCCTGGGACTCTCACAGATACGCAGTATTTT. It specifies CASSPGTLTDTQYF.

The chain uses TRBV5-6 and TRBJ1-5; D is uncertain. The length of the CDR3 is 15 residues. Germline CDR1 is SGHDT and CDR2 is YYEEEE. V was shortened by 1 base and J by 0 bases, with 8 bases between the two germline ends. The CDR3 bases are TGTGCCAGCAGCTTGAGGCGACATAGCAATCAGCCCCAGCATTTT. Its protein is CASSLRRHSNQPQHF.